Below, 17 T cell receptor beta chains from the same sample are listed, as sequenced in a study of CD8 T cells in Susac syndrome. With random hexamers, 0.5 to 1 ug RNA was reverse transcribed. From the immunoSEQ multiplex PCR reads, TCRdb called clonotypes with MiXCR, one entry per CDR3 protein. Here the sample spans 250,000 to 300,000 distinct CDR3 sequences, roughly 85% being singletons. The sample taken for sequencing was CD8+ T cells from PBMCs. These receptors came from a human donor with multiple sclerosis.

This clonotype was detected only a few times. V usage is TRBV7-3 and J usage is TRBJ2-5; weak D call: TRBD2 (6 bases). Germline CDR1 SGHTA, CDR2 FQGTGA. The CDR3 spans 12 residues. V lost 6 bases and J 5 bases, leaving 10 bases between the germline ends. The CDR3 spells CASSRLGETQYF. In DNA, the CDR3 is TGTGCCAGCAGTCGACTAGGGGAGACCCAGTACTTC. Drawing the rest from reference TRBV7-3 and TRBJ2-5, the complete variable domain is GAGVSQTPSNKVTEKGKYVELRCDPISGHTALYWYRQSLGQGPEFLIYFQGTGAADDSGLPNDRFFAVRPEGSVSTLKIQRTERGDSAVYLCASSRLGETQYFGPGTRLLVL.

This clonotype was observed once. The V call is TRBV30, the J call TRBJ2-1; 9 bases match TRBD2. The CDR3 extends over 15 amino acids. CDR1 GTSNPN and CDR2 SVGIG come from the germline V gene (reference sequence). Germline trimming cut 1 base from V and 10 bases from J; bases unmatched to any gene: 11. This chain's CDR3 is CAWSATTSGSLEQFF. The CDR3 region has the DNA TGTGCCTGGAGTGCTACGACTAGCGGCTCCTTGGAGCAGTTCTTC.

In this sample, this clonotype turned up once. The rearrangement links TRBV5-6 to TRBJ2-7; the match to TRBD2 covers 7 bases. Germline CDR1 SGHDT, CDR2 YYEEEE. The CDR3 is 16 residues long. The V gene end was trimmed by 4 bases and the J gene end by 5 bases; junction bases not matched to a gene: 15. CDR3 sequence: CASSIGGGSGYDEQYF. CDR3 in DNA: TGTGCCAGCAGCATTGGGGGAGGGTCCGGGTACGACGAGCAGTACTTC.

The chain uses TRBV29-1 and TRBJ1-1; D is unclear. This CDR3 is built from 14 residues. From germline, CDR1 is SQVTM and CDR2 ANQGSEA. Trimming took 0 bases from V and 1 from J, leaving 9 bases between them. The DNA of the CDR3 is TGCAGCGTTGAAGACGGACCGCGGAACACTGAAGCTTTCTTT. Translating it yields CSVEDGPRNTEAFF.

This CDR3 reads CATKEELGSYEQYF. CDR3 sequence (DNA): TGTGCCACGAAAGAGGAGTTAGGCTCCTACGAGCAGTACTTC. The chain recombines TRBV28 with TRBJ2-7, with D unresolved. This CDR3 contains 14 residues. Per the germline V gene, CDR1 is MDHEN and CDR2 is SYDVKM. The V end lost 10 bases, the J end lost 0 bases, and 16 bases lay between the germline ends. The variable domain in full, with the rest retrieved from reference TRBV28 and TRBJ2-7, is DVKVTQSSRYLVKRTGEKVFLECVQDMDHENMFWYRQDPGLGLRLIYFSYDVKMKEKGDIPEGYSVSREKKERFSLILESASTNQTSMYLCATKEELGSYEQYFGPGTRLTVT.

This chain connects TRBV15 to TRBJ2-3; no reliable D call. Germline CDR1 is LNHNV and CDR2 is YYDKDF (reference sequence). CDR3 length: 15 amino acids. V was pared by 0 bases and J by 5 bases, with 12 bases between. The CDR3 sequence is CATSRDNSLLDTQYF. As DNA, the CDR3 is TGTGCCACCAGCAGAGATAACAGCCTCTTAGATACGCAGTATTTT.

The genes are TRBV7-9 and TRBJ2-2, with D hard to call. With 5 bases removed from V and 10 bases from J, the gap between germline ends came to 11 bases. The CDR3 has 12 amino acids. CDR1 and CDR2 (germline): SEHNR, FQNEAQ (reference sequence). Written as DNA, the CDR3 is TGTGCCAGCAGCCATTCTATTGTGGAGCTGTTTTTT. Its protein product is CASSHSIVELFF.

This sequence joins TRBV5-1 and TRBJ2-7; unclear D gene. The CDR3 has 12 residues. The V and J ends lost 3 bases and 6 bases respectively, with 10 bases between them. Germline V CDR1 and CDR2: SGHRS, YFSETQ. The DNA of the CDR3 is TGCGCCAGCAGCTCGAGTGAAGGCGAGCAGTACTTC. Protein sequence: CASSSSEGEQYF.

This rearrangement joins TRBV5-1 to TRBJ2-4; D is uncertain. Germline assignment: CDR1 SGHRS and CDR2 YFSETQ. This CDR3 comprises 14 residues. V lost 0 bases to trimming and J lost 0 bases, with 4 bases between them. The CDR3 spells CASSLDIAKNIQYF. CDR3 nucleotides: TGCGCCAGCAGCTTGGATATAGCCAAAAACATTCAGTACTTC.

This chain links TRBV7-9 with TRBJ2-5; 7 bases are shared with TRBD2. Germline V CDR1 and CDR2: SEHNR, FQNEAQ (reference sequence). CDR3 length: 15 amino acids. Trimming removed 4 bases from V and 2 bases from J; junction bases left unmatched: 7. The CDR3 nucleotides read TGTGCCAGCAGCTCTTCAAGGACTAGACAAGAGACCCAGTACTTC. This encodes CASSSSRTRQETQYF. The variable domain in full, with the rest retrieved from reference TRBV7-9 and TRBJ2-5, is DTGVSQNPRHKITKRGQNVTFRCDPISEHNRLYWYRQTLGQGPEFLTYFQNEAQLEKSRLLSDRFSAERPKGSFSTLEIQRTEQGDSAMYLCASSSSRTRQETQYFGPGTRLLVL.

The genes are TRBV11-1 and TRBJ2-3, with 8 bases matching TRBD1. Germline assignment: CDR1 SGHAT and CDR2 FQDESV (reference sequence). The CDR3 is 20 residues long. Trimming cost V 4 bases and J 5 bases; bases outside gene matches: 23. The chain's CDR3 is CASSSSYDHPVNRGVDTQYF. CDR3 DNA sequence: TGTGCCAGCAGCTCGAGTTACGACCACCCGGTAAACAGGGGGGTAGATACGCAGTATTTT.

The chain links TRBV11-1 to TRBJ2-2, with 12 bases matching TRBD1. The CDR3 is 20 amino acids. V lost 10 bases to trimming and J lost 4 bases; unmatched junction nucleotides: 22. Germline V gene sequence: CDR1 SGHAT, CDR2 FQDESV (reference sequence). The CDR3 reads CAIPPGPGQGALRTTGELFF. The CDR3 nucleotides read TGTGCCATTCCGCCGGGTCCGGGACAGGGGGCGCTGAGAACCACCGGGGAGCTGTTTTTT.

The CDR3 DNA reads TGTGCCAGCAGTATAGGACAGGGAAGAGCTAACAATGAGCAGTTCTTC. It is translated as CASSIGQGRANNEQFF. The V call is TRBV6-1, the J call TRBJ2-1, with 8 bases identical to TRBD1. V lost 5 bases and J lost 5; bases outside the gene matches: 11. The CDR3 totals 16 residues. Germline CDR1 MNHNS, CDR2 SASEGT.

The V and J genes are TRBV27 and TRBJ1-6; unclear D gene. The CDR3 covers 13 residues. V was pared by 4 bases and J by 7 bases, with 8 bases between. Germline V gene lookup returns CDR1 MNHEY and CDR2 SMNVEV (reference sequence). CDR3 DNA: TGTGCCAGCAGTTACGGTGGGAATTCACCCCTCCACTTT. This translates into CASSYGGNSPLHF.

The chain combines TRBV14 with TRBJ2-1; 9 bases align to TRBD1. The CDR3 is made up of 16 amino acids. Germline V gives CDR1 SGHDN, CDR2 FVKESK. The ends lost 3 bases at V and 4 bases at J; junction bases unmatched: 7. The CDR3 DNA follows: TGTGCCAGCAGCCAGACCGGGACAGGGCCATACAATGAGCAGTTCTTC. Its translation: CASSQTGTGPYNEQFF.

This rearrangement joins TRBV7-3 to TRBJ2-3; 13 positions agree with TRBD2. Germline V lookup: CDR1 SGHTA, CDR2 FQGTGA. CDR3 size: 17 residues. V lost 5 bases and J lost 4; bases outside the gene matches: 9. The CDR3 sequence: CASSPLGLAGAPDTQYF. CDR3 coding DNA: TGTGCCAGCAGCCCTCTCGGACTAGCGGGAGCCCCAGATACGCAGTATTTT.

The rearrangement joins TRBV10-1 to TRBJ2-3, with D uncertain. Germline V gene sequence: CDR1 WNHNN, CDR2 SYGVQD (reference sequence). The V end was cut by 3 bases, the J end by 6 bases, with 13 bases between. This CDR3 region has 14 residues. DNA of the CDR3: TGCGCCAGCAGTGATCAGGACCGTTTTGATACGCAGTATTTT. Translation gives CASSDQDRFDTQYF.